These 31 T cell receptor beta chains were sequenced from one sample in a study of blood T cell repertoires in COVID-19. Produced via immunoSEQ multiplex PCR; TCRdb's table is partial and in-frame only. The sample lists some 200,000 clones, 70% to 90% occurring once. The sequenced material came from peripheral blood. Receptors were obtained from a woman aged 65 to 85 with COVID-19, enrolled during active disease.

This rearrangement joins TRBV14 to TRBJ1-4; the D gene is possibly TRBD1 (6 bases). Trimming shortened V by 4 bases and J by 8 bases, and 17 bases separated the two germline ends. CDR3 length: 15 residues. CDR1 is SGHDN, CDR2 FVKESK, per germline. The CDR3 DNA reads TGTGCCAGCAGCCTCACCGGGACAACTCGCGAAAAACTGTTTTTT. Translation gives CASSLTGTTREKLFF.

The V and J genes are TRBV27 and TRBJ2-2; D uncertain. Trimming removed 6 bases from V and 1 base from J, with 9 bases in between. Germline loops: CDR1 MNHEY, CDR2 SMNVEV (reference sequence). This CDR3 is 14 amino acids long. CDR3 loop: CASSPHRNTGELFF. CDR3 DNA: TGTGCCAGCAGCCCGCATAGGAACACCGGGGAGCTGTTTTTT.

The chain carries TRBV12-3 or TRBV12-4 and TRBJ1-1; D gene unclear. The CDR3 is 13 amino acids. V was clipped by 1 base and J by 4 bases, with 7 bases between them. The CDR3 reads CASSLGIGTEAFF. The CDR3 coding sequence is TGTGCCAGCAGTTTAGGAATCGGCACTGAAGCTTTCTTT.

The CDR3 DNA sequence: TGTGCCAGCAGTTACAGGCACAGGGCAGGGGGCTACACCTTC. This codes for CASSYRHRAGGYTF. The chain joins TRBV6-5 to TRBJ1-2; possible D gene TRBD1, 6 bases. The CDR3 length is 14 residues. Germline V gives CDR1 MNHEY, CDR2 SVGAGI. With 2 bases removed from V and 8 bases from J, the gap between germline ends came to 15 bases.

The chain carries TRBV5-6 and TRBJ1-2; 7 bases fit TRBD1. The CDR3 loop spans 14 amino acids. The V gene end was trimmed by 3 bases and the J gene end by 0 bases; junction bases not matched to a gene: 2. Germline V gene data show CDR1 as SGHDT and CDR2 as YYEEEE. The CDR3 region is CASSWDSANYGYTF. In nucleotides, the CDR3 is TGTGCCAGCAGCTGGGACAGTGCTAACTATGGCTACACCTTC.

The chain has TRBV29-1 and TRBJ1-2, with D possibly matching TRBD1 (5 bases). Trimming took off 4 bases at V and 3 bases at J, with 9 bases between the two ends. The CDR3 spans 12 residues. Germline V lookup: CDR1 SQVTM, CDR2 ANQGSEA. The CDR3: CSVGEGDYGYTF. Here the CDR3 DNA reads TGCAGCGTTGGGGAAGGGGACTATGGCTACACCTTC.

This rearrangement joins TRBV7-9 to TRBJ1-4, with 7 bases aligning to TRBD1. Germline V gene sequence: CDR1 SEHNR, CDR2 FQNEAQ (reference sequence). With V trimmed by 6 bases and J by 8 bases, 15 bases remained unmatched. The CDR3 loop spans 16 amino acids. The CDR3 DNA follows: TGTGCCAGCAGGCACGGCGGACAGGAAGGCCACGAAAAACTGTTTTTT. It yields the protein CASRHGGQEGHEKLFF. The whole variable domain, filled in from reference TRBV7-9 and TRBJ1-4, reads DTGVSQNPRHKITKRGQNVTFRCDPISEHNRLYWYRQTLGQGPEFLTYFQNEAQLEKSRLLSDRFSAERPKGSFSTLEIQRTEQGDSAMYLCASRHGGQEGHEKLFFGSGTQLSVL.

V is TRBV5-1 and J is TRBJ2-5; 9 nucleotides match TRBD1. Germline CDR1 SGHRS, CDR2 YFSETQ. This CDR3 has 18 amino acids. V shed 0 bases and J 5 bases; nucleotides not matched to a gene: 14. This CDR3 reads CASSLVGDRARFRETQYF. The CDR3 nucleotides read TGCGCCAGCAGCTTGGTGGGGGACAGGGCACGCTTTCGGGAGACCCAGTACTTC.

The DNA of the CDR3 is TGTGCCAGCAGTGACCTGACTAGCGGGACTTGGAATGAGCAGTTCTTC. Translated: CASSDLTSGTWNEQFF. The genes are TRBV6-1 and TRBJ2-1, with 11 bases identical to TRBD2. The CDR3 is 16 residues long. Germline V lookup: CDR1 MNHNS, CDR2 SASEGT. V gave up 3 bases and J gave up 7 bases; unmatched junction bases: 8.

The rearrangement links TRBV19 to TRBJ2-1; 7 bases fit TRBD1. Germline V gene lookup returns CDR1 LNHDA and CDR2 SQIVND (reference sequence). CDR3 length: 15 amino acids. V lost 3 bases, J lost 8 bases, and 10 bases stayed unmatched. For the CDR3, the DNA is TGTGCCAGTAGTATCTCAGGGGGATTAAGCGATGAGCAGTTCTTC. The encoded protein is CASSISGGLSDEQFF.

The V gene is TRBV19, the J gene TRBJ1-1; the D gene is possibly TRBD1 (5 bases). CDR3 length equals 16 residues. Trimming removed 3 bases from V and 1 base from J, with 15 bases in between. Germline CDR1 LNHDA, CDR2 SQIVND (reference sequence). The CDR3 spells CASSISGGYPNTEAFF. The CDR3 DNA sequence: TGTGCCAGTAGTATTTCGGGGGGGTATCCGAACACTGAAGCTTTCTTT.

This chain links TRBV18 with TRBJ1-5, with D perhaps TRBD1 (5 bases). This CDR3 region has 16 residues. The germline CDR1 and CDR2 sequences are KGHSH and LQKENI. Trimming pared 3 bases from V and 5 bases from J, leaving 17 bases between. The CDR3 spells CASSPGPWGDDQPQHF. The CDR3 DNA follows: TGTGCCAGCTCACCGGGCCCTTGGGGGGATGATCAGCCCCAGCATTTT.

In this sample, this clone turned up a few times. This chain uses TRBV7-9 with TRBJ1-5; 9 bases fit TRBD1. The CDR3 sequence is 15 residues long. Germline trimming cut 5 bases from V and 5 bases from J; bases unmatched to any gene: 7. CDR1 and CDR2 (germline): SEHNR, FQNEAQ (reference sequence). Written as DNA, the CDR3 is TGTGCCAGCAGCACCGGACAGGGGATCGATCAGCCCCAGCATTTT. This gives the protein CASSTGQGIDQPQHF. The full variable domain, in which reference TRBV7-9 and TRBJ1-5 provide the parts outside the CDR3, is DTGVSQNPRHKITKRGQNVTFRCDPISEHNRLYWYRQTLGQGPEFLTYFQNEAQLEKSRLLSDRFSAERPKGSFSTLEIQRTEQGDSAMYLCASSTGQGIDQPQHFGDGTRLSIL.

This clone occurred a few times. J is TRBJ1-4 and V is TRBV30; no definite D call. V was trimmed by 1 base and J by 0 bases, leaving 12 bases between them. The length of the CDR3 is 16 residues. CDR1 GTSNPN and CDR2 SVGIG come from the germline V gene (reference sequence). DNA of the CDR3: TGTGCCTGGAGTGATCGCCAGGCTGCAACTAATGAAAAACTGTTTTTT. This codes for CAWSDRQAATNEKLFF.

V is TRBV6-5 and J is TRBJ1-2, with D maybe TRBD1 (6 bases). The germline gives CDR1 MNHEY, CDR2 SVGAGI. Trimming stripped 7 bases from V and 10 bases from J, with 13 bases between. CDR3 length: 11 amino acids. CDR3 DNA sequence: TGTGCCAGCACCCAAGGGGGGGACTACACCTTC. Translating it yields CASTQGGDYTF.

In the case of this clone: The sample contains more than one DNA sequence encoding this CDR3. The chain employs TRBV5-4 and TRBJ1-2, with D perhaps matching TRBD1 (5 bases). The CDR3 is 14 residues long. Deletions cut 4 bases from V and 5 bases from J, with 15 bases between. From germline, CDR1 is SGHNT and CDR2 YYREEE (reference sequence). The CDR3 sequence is CASSLGGVRYGYTF. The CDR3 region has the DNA TGTGCCAGCAGCCTGGGGGGGGTAAGATATGGCTACACCTTC.

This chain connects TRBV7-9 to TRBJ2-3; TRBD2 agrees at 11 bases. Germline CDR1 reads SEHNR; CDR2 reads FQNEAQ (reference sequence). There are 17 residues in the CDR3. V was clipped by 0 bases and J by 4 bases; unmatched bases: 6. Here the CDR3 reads CASSLATTSGGADTQYF. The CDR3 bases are TGTGCCAGCAGCTTAGCGACTACTAGCGGGGGTGCAGATACGCAGTATTTT. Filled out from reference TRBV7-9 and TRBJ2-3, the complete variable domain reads DTGVSQNPRHKITKRGQNVTFRCDPISEHNRLYWYRQTLGQGPEFLTYFQNEAQLEKSRLLSDRFSAERPKGSFSTLEIQRTEQGDSAMYLCASSLATTSGGADTQYFGPGTRLTVL.

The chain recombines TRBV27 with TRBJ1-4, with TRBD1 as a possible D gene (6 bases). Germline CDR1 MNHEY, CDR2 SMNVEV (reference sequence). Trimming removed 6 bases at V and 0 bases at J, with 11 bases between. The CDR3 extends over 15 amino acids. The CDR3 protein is CASRKQGATNEKLFF. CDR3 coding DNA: TGTGCCAGCAGAAAACAGGGTGCAACTAATGAAAAACTGTTTTTT.

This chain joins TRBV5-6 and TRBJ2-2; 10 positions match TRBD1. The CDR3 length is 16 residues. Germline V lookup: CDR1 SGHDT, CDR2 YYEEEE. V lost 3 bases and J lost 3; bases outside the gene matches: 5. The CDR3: CASSSGQGVYTGELFF. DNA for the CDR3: TGTGCCAGCAGCTCAGGACAGGGGGTGTACACCGGGGAGCTGTTTTTT.

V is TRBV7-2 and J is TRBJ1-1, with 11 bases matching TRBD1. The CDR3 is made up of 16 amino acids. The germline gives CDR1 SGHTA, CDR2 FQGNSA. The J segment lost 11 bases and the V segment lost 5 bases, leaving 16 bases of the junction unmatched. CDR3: CASSLKFWTGGWMAFF. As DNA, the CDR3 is TGTGCCAGCAGCCTAAAGTTCTGGACAGGGGGCTGGATGGCTTTCTTT.

CDR3 protein: CASSFGQGREGYTF. CDR3 DNA: TGTGCCAGCAGTTTCGGACAGGGCCGGGAGGGCTACACCTTC. The V call is TRBV27, the J call TRBJ1-2; TRBD1 matches at 8 bases. Unmatched junction bases numbered 8, after V lost 3 bases and J lost 8 bases. This CDR3 comprises 14 residues. Germline CDR1 is MNHEY and CDR2 is SMNVEV (reference sequence).

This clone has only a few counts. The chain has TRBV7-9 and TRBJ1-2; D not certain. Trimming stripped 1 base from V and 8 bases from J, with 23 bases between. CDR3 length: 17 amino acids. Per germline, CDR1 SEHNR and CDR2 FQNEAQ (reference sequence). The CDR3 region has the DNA TGTGCCAGCAGCTTAGAGGTCACTGTGCGGTCTTCGGGAGGCTACACCTTC. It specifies CASSLEVTVRSSGGYTF.

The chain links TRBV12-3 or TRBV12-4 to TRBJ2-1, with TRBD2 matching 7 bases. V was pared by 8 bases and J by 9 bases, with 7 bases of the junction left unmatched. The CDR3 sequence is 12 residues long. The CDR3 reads CASRPERGEQFF. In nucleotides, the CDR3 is TGTGCCAGCCGTCCCGAGCGGGGTGAGCAGTTCTTC.

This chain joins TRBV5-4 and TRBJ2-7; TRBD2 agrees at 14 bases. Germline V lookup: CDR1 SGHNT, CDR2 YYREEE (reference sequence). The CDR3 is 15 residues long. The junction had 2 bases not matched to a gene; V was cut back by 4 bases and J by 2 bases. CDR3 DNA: TGTGCCAGCAGCCGGACTAGCGGGAGGACCTACGAGCAGTACTTC. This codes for CASSRTSGRTYEQYF.

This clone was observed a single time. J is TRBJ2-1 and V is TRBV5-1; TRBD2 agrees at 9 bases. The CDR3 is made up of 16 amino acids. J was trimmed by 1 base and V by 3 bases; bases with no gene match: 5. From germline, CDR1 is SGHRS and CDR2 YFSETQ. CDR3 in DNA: TGCGCCAGCAGCTCGGCGGGGGGGGCATCCTACAATGAGCAGTTCTTC. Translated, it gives CASSSAGGASYNEQFF.

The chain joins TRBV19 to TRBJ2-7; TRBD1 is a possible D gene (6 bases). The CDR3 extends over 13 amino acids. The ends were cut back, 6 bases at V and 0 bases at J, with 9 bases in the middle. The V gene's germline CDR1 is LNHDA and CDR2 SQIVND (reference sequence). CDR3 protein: CASSLGGSYEQYF. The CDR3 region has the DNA TGTGCCAGTAGCCTAGGGGGCTCCTACGAGCAGTACTTC.

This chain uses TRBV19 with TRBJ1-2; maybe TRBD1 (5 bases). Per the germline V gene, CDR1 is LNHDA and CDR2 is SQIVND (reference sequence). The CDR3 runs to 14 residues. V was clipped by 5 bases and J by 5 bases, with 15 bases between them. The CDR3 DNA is TGTGCCAGTAGTGGCGGCCAGGGACTTTATGGCTACACCTTC. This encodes CASSGGQGLYGYTF.

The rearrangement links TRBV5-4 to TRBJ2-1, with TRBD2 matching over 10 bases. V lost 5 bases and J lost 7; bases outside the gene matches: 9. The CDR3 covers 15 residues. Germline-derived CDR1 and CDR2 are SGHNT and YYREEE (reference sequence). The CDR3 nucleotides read TGTGCCAGCAGAAGCGGGGGGGCTTCTCGGAATGAGCAGTTCTTC. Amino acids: CASRSGGASRNEQFF.

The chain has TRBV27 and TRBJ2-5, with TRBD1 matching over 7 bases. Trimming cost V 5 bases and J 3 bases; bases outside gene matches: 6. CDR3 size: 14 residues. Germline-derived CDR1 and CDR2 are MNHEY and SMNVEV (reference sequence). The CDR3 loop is CASSINDREETQYF. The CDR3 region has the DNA TGTGCCAGCAGTATAAACGACAGGGAAGAGACCCAGTACTTC.

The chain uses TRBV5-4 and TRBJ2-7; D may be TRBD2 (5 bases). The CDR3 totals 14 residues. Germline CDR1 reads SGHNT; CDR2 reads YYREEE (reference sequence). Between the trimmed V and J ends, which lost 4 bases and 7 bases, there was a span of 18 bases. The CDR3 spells CASSLNGLPGEQYF. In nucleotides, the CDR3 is TGTGCCAGCAGCCTCAATGGGTTGCCGGGGGAGCAGTACTTC. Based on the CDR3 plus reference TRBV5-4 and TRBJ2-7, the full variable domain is ETGVTQSPTHLIKTRGQQVTLRCSSQSGHNTVSWYQQALGQGPQFIFQYYREEENGRGNFPPRFSGLQFPNYSSELNVNALELDDSALYLCASSLNGLPGEQYFGPGTRLTVT.

The CDR3 protein is CASSLQPLGYYEQYF. The CDR3 DNA reads as TGTGCCAGCAGCTTGCAGCCGCTAGGTTACTACGAGCAGTACTTC. The V gene is TRBV5-5, the J gene TRBJ2-7; D uncertain. Trimming shortened V by 1 base and J by 3 bases, and 14 bases separated the two germline ends. In germline, CDR1 is SGHKS, CDR2 YYEKEE (reference sequence). There are 15 residues in the CDR3.